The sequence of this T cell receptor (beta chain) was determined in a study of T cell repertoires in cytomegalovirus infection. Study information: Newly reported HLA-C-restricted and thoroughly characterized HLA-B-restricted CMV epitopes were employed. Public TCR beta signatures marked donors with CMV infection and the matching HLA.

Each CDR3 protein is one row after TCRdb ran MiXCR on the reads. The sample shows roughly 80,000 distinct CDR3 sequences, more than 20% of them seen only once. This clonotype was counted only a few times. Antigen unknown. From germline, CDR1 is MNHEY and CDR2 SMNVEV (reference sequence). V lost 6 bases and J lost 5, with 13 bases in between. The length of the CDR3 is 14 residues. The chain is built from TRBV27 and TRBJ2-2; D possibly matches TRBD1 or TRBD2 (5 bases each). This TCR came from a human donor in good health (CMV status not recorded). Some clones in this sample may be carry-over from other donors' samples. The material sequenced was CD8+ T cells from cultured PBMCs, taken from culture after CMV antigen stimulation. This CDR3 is CASSGAQGTGELFF. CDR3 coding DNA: TGTGCCAGCAGCGGGGCCCAGGGTACCGGGGAGCTGTTTTTT.